A single sample is the source of the 19 T cell receptor beta chains below, sequenced in a study of human T cells and chemical hapten exposure. Each CDR3 protein gets one entry after TCRdb re-called the RACE reads with MiXCR. This sample yields roughly 380,000 distinct CDR3 sequences, of which 5.1% are seen a single time; roughly 2.6% belongs to the top ten. Stated time point: pre-sensitization, week 0. Treatment in this sample: therapeutic diphenylcyclopropenone sensitization with weekly scalp DPC. The sample was whole blood, taken in connection with sensitization to the hapten diphenylcyclopropenone (DPC). The receptors derive from a woman between 45 and 65 years old with alopecia areata. Some clones in this sample may be carry-over from other donors' samples.

The chain is built from TRBV9 and TRBJ2-7, with TRBD2 matching over 8 bases. CDR1 is SGDLS, CDR2 YYNGEE, per germline. The CDR3 runs 15 residues. The J segment lost 6 bases and the V segment lost 0 bases, leaving 8 bases of the junction unmatched. The DNA of the CDR3 is TGTGCCAGCAGCGTAGCTACAGCGGGAGCGAGCGAGCAGTACTTC. Translating gives CASSVATAGASEQYF.

This clonotype was seen at least ten times. The chain has TRBV28 and TRBJ2-7, with TRBD2 identical over 9 bases. Germline V gives CDR1 MDHEN, CDR2 SYDVKM. V shed 4 bases, J shed 5 bases, and the junction held 9 bases outside the gene matches. The CDR3 totals 15 residues. The CDR3 bases are TGTGCCAGCAGTTCGCCTAGGGCGGGAGGGGACGAGCAGTACTTC. This codes for CASSSPRAGGDEQYF.

In this sample, this clonotype turned up a few times. The genes are TRBV7-9 and TRBJ1-1; a possible D gene is TRBD1 (6 bases). The germline V gene has CDR1 SEHNR and CDR2 FQNEAQ (reference sequence). With 3 bases removed from V and 1 base from J, the gap between germline ends came to 15 bases. The CDR3 is made up of 16 amino acids. The CDR3 nucleotides are TGTGCCAGCAGCTTGGGAGTAGGGGGATCGAACACTGAAGCTTTCTTT. Its translation: CASSLGVGGSNTEAFF.

This clonotype came up many times. This sequence joins TRBV12-3 or TRBV12-4 and TRBJ2-7, with D hard to call. The CDR3 consists of 12 residues. The V and J ends lost 2 bases and 0 bases respectively, with 2 bases between them. Here the CDR3 reads CASSLTSYEQYF. CDR3 nucleotides: TGTGCCAGCAGTTTAACCTCCTACGAGCAGTACTTC.

This clonotype was detected many times. J is TRBJ2-7 and V is TRBV7-9, with D hard to call. The germline gives CDR1 SEHNR, CDR2 FQNEAQ (reference sequence). The CDR3 contains 15 residues. V dropped 4 bases and J dropped 5 bases, with 18 bases sitting between them. CDR3: CASSSSGRVPDEQYF. CDR3 DNA: TGTGCCAGCAGCTCCTCCGGACGAGTACCGGACGAGCAGTACTTC.

This chain uses TRBV4-1 with TRBJ2-1, with 14 bases lining up with TRBD2. V was pared by 0 bases and J by 7 bases, with 2 bases of the junction left unmatched. This CDR3 contains 16 residues. Germline values: CDR1 MGHRA, CDR2 YSYEKL. The CDR3 here is CASSQEGTSGRNEQFF. Written as DNA, the CDR3 is TGCGCCAGCAGCCAAGAGGGGACTAGCGGGAGAAATGAGCAGTTCTTC.

The CDR3 DNA reads as TGTGCCAGCAGCACCACTGCCCCCTCCTACGAGCAGTACTTC. Its protein is CASSTTAPSYEQYF. The rearrangement uses TRBV6-1 and TRBJ2-7; D unresolved. The CDR3 is made up of 14 amino acids. Trimming left V 6 bases short and J 0 bases short, with 12 bases between. Germline assignment: CDR1 MNHNS and CDR2 SASEGT.

This clonotype was counted many times. CDR3 loop: CSARDQGTSSYNEQFF. CDR3 bases: TGCAGTGCTAGAGATCAGGGGACAAGTTCCTACAATGAGCAGTTCTTC. The chain carries TRBV20-1 and TRBJ2-1; D is perhaps TRBD1 (6 bases). The CDR3 totals 16 residues. Between the trimmed V and J ends, which lost 0 bases and 1 base, there was a span of 13 bases. The germline V gene has CDR1 DFQATT and CDR2 SNEGSKA (reference sequence).

This clonotype showed up just a few times. The chain couples TRBV18 to TRBJ1-3; no reliable D call. V shed 2 bases and J shed 2 bases, with 7 bases lying between them. The CDR3 loop spans 14 amino acids. Germline V gives CDR1 KGHSH, CDR2 LQKENI. CDR3 DNA sequence: TGTGCCAGCTCACCAGACGTACCTGGAAACACCATATATTTT. This codes for CASSPDVPGNTIYF.

The chain combines TRBV2 with TRBJ1-6; TRBD1 agrees at 8 bases. With V trimmed by 3 bases and J by 0 bases, 1 base remained unmatched. This CDR3 is built from 16 residues. Germline V lookup: CDR1 SNHLY, CDR2 FYNNEI. In nucleotides, the CDR3 is TGTGCCAGCAGTGATACAGGGGGCTCCTATAATTCACCCCTCCACTTT. It specifies CASSDTGGSYNSPLHF. Looking up the rest from reference TRBV2 and TRBJ1-6 gives the full variable domain: EPEVTQTPSHQVTQMGQEVILRCVPISNHLYFYWYRQILGQKVEFLVSFYNNEISEKSEIFDDQFSVERPDGSNFTLKIRSTKLEDSAMYFCASSDTGGSYNSPLHFGNGTRLTVT.

The chain couples TRBV7-9 to TRBJ1-1; D call uncertain. The length of the CDR3 is 12 residues. Per germline, CDR1 SEHNR and CDR2 FQNEAQ (reference sequence). V was cut by 5 bases and J by 7 bases, with 11 bases left in between. The CDR3 coding sequence is TGTGCCAGCAGCCTCCAGTCGCGTGAAGCTTTCTTT. The encoded protein is CASSLQSREAFF.

This clonotype was picked up many times. The V and J genes are TRBV20-1 and TRBJ1-2; D unresolved. This CDR3 has 11 amino acids. V dropped 7 bases and J dropped 8 bases, with 14 bases sitting between them. Germline CDR1 is DFQATT and CDR2 is SNEGSKA (reference sequence). The CDR3 loop reads CSVWRVGGYTF. The CDR3 DNA reads TGCAGTGTTTGGAGGGTCGGCGGCTACACCTTC.

A remark on this clonotype: One base away lies a much larger clone, so this may be a sequencing read error. The chain links TRBV20-1 to TRBJ2-2; 11 positions match TRBD2. This CDR3 has 14 residues. Germline V gene data show CDR1 as DFQATT and CDR2 as SNEGSKA (reference sequence). With 5 bases clipped from V and 7 bases from J, the junction kept 6 bases outside the gene matches. The CDR3 coding sequence is TGCAGTGCTCTAGCGGGGGGAACCATCGGGGAGCTGTTTTTT. It codes for CSALAGGTIGELFF.

This clonotype came up many times. The chain recombines TRBV27 with TRBJ2-7, with D perhaps matching TRBD1 (5 bases). The CDR3 consists of 13 residues. Germline V CDR1 and CDR2: MNHEY, SMNVEV (reference sequence). Between the trimmed V and J ends, which lost 2 bases and 3 bases, there was a span of 8 bases. Here the CDR3 DNA reads TGTGCCAGCAGTTTACAGGGTCACTACGAGCAGTACTTC. Translation: CASSLQGHYEQYF.

This clonotype turned up a few times. The rearrangement uses TRBV6-1 and TRBJ2-1; D is undetermined. There are 11 residues in the CDR3. Germline values: CDR1 MNHNS, CDR2 SASEGT. The V gene lost 2 bases and the J gene lost 10 bases, with 6 bases spanning the gap. This CDR3 reads CASSERKEQFF. Written as DNA, the CDR3 is TGTGCCAGCAGTGAAAGAAAGGAGCAGTTCTTC.

The chain joins TRBV6-1 to TRBJ2-3; perhaps TRBD2 as D (7 bases). CDR3 length: 18 residues. From germline, CDR1 is MNHNS and CDR2 SASEGT. The V gene lost 2 bases and the J gene lost 0 bases, with 18 bases spanning the gap. CDR3 in amino acids: CASSEKAGAVSSTDTQYF. Written as DNA, the CDR3 is TGTGCCAGCAGTGAAAAGGCGGGGGCGGTATCTAGCACAGATACGCAGTATTTT.

J is TRBJ2-6 and V is TRBV5-1, with 9 bases identical to TRBD1. The V segment lost 4 bases and the J segment 2 bases; nucleotides outside the gene matches: 7. The CDR3 is made up of 17 amino acids. CDR1 is SGHRS and CDR2 is YFSETQ in the germline V gene. CDR3 sequence (DNA): TGCGCCAGCAGCCCAGGGACAGGGACGGCTGGGGCCAACGTCCTGACTTTC. Protein product: CASSPGTGTAGANVLTF.

This clonotype was picked up many times. The CDR3 sequence: CSAGQGTGELFF. The DNA for the CDR3 is TGCAGCGCGGGACAGGGCACCGGGGAGCTGTTTTTT. This chain joins TRBV29-1 and TRBJ2-2; the match to TRBD1 covers 9 bases. CDR1 and CDR2 (germline): SQVTM, ANQGSEA. V shed 7 bases, J shed 4 bases, and the junction held 1 base outside the gene matches. This CDR3 comprises 12 residues.

The table lists this clonotype with a few counts. The gene calls are TRBV9 and TRBJ1-4; D ambiguous. Trimming took 0 bases from V and 2 from J, leaving 8 bases between them. Germline CDR1 SGDLS, CDR2 YYNGEE. The CDR3 runs 15 residues. CDR3 in amino acids: CASSVAPDTNEKLFF. For the CDR3, the DNA is TGTGCCAGCAGCGTAGCTCCGGATACTAATGAAAAACTGTTTTTT.